This T cell receptor (beta chain) comes out of a study of cytomegalovirus exposure and HLA in healthy donors. Use of 60 Vbeta and 13 Jbeta primers characterized the PCR. Repertoires were generated with immunoSEQ multiplex PCR, while TCRdb's copy carries only in-frame clones and drops some. In the table there are approximately 100,000 clones, 70% to 80% of which are singletons. V lost 2 bases, J lost 7 bases, and 4 bases stayed unmatched. This CDR3 spans 15 amino acids. Germline V gene data show CDR1 as SGHRS and CDR2 as YFSETQ. Study observations and caveats: Many donors shared some public TCRs, even though most TCR sequences were rare.

This clone was seen once. Its antigen is as yet unknown. The source of this sequence is a female donor in good health and CMV-seropositive. Sequencing was performed on PBMCs. V usage is TRBV5-1 and J usage is TRBJ2-1; TRBD2 matches 12 bases. This chain's CDR3 is CASSFQTSGRNEQFF. The DNA of the CDR3 is TGCGCCAGCAGCTTTCAGACTAGCGGGAGAAATGAGCAGTTCTTC.